The 25 T cell receptor beta chains in this list originate from one sample, sequenced in a study of T cell responses to AZD1222 COVID-19 vaccine. Produced via immunoSEQ multiplex PCR; TCRdb's table is partial and in-frame only. This sample carries under 200,000 clones, roughly nine tenths of them seen once, and the ten largest clones take 1.3%. The sample in question was peripheral blood, obtained 28 days after the second AZD1222 dose. The receptors derive from an adult who received the AZD1222 COVID-19 vaccine.

CDR3 DNA sequence: TGTGCCAGCAGCCCGAACGGCAGGTATGAGCAGTTCTTC. It is translated as CASSPNGRYEQFF. V gene TRBV3-1 (or the pseudogene TRBV3-2) combines with J gene TRBJ2-1, with unresolved D. There are 13 residues in the CDR3. Trimming pared 4 bases from V and 8 bases from J, leaving 12 bases between. Germline CDR1 reads LGHDT; CDR2 reads YNNKEL (reference sequence).

This clone was seen a single time. The chain combines TRBV5-4 with TRBJ2-5; the D is unclear. Germline loops: CDR1 SGHNT, CDR2 YYREEE (reference sequence). The CDR3 loop spans 15 amino acids. V dropped 1 base and J dropped 4 bases, with 14 bases sitting between them. The CDR3 protein is CASSLLGAPGETQYF. CDR3 nucleotide sequence: TGTGCCAGCAGCTTGTTGGGTGCCCCAGGAGAGACCCAGTACTTC.

V is TRBV4-1 and J is TRBJ2-2, with 10 nucleotides matching TRBD2. In germline, CDR1 is MGHRA, CDR2 YSYEKL. The CDR3 totals 19 residues. V trimming: 1 base; J trimming: 1 base; junction bases outside the gene matches: 9. The CDR3 loop reads CASSQAGPRLAGNTGELFF. The CDR3 nucleotides are TGCGCCAGCAGCCAAGCAGGCCCTCGACTAGCGGGGAACACCGGGGAGCTGTTTTTT.

The chain's CDR3 is CASSLVGTSEQYF. DNA of the CDR3: TGCGCCAGCAGCTTAGTAGGGACCTCCGAGCAGTACTTC. The chain links TRBV5-1 to TRBJ2-7, with D perhaps assigned TRBD1 or TRBD2 (5 bases each). The CDR3 consists of 13 residues. Trimming took 2 bases from V and 6 from J, leaving 12 bases between them. From germline, CDR1 is SGHRS and CDR2 YFSETQ.

V and J are TRBV6-4 and TRBJ1-1; D gene unclear. Germline lookup yields CDR1 MRHNA and CDR2 SNTAGT. The CDR3 contains 14 residues. V lost 7 bases to trimming and J lost 1 base, with 13 bases between them. CDR3 loop: CASTAGRKNTEAFF. The CDR3 DNA reads TGTGCCAGCACCGCGGGGAGAAAGAACACTGAAGCTTTCTTT.

The chain couples TRBV2 to TRBJ1-5; 7 bases agree with TRBD1. The CDR3 spans 15 residues. Germline lookup yields CDR1 SNHLY and CDR2 FYNNEI. Trimming at V came to 4 bases and at J to 3 bases, leaving 6 bases not matched to a gene. CDR3 nucleotides: TGTGCCAGCAGTGGCACAGGGGTTGACAATCAGCCCCAGCATTTT. Protein sequence: CASSGTGVDNQPQHF.

This chain uses TRBV7-6 with TRBJ2-5; TRBD2 agrees at 11 bases. CDR1 is SGHVS and CDR2 is FNYEAQ in the germline V gene. Trimming cost V 3 bases and J 3 bases; bases outside gene matches: 6. The CDR3 loop spans 16 amino acids. The CDR3 is CASSLPGLAVEETQYF. The DNA for the CDR3 is TGTGCCAGCAGCTTGCCGGGACTAGCGGTTGAAGAGACCCAGTACTTC.

In nucleotides, the CDR3 is TGTGCCTGGAGTGTGGGGTTGACTAATGAAAAACTGTTTTTT. Translated: CAWSVGLTNEKLFF. V usage is TRBV30 and J usage is TRBJ1-4; no reliable D call. The CDR3 sequence is 14 residues long. The V end lost 0 bases, the J end lost 2 bases, and 7 bases lay between the germline ends. CDR1 is GTSNPN, CDR2 SVGIG, per germline (reference sequence). Based on the CDR3 plus reference TRBV30 and TRBJ1-4, the full variable domain is SQTIHQWPATLVQPVGSPLSLECTVEGTSNPNLYWYRQAAGRGLQLLFYSVGIGQISSEVPQNLSASRPQDRQFILSSKKLLLSDSGFYLCAWSVGLTNEKLFFGSGTQLSVL.

The chain has TRBV19 and TRBJ1-1; D might be TRBD1 (5 bases). This CDR3 is 15 amino acids long. The germline CDR1 and CDR2 sequences are LNHDA and SQIVND (reference sequence). Trimming took 5 bases from V and 1 from J, leaving 14 bases between them. The CDR3 loop is CASSPGSGANTEAFF. CDR3 DNA sequence: TGTGCCAGTAGTCCGGGCAGTGGGGCGAACACTGAAGCTTTCTTT.

In regard to this clone: One end of the junction varies from germline; a read error may be responsible. The chain has TRBV19 and TRBJ2-1; 9 nucleotides match TRBD1. CDR3 length: 14 amino acids. The germline V gene has CDR1 LNHDA and CDR2 SQIVND (reference sequence). The CDR3 nucleotides read TGTGCCAGTAGCGCTTGGACAGGGGACAACGAGCAGTTCTTC. This codes for CASSAWTGDNEQFF.

The V call is TRBV20-1, the J call TRBJ1-5; D is perhaps TRBD1 (6 bases). The germline CDR1 and CDR2 sequences are DFQATT and SNEGSKA (reference sequence). V was shortened by 3 bases and J by 3 bases, with 15 bases between the two germline ends. The CDR3 spans 15 residues. For the CDR3, the DNA is TGCAGTGCTAGTTCGGGGGCACTGGTCAATCAGCCCCAGCATTTT. Translated, it gives CSASSGALVNQPQHF.

V and J are TRBV13 and TRBJ2-7, with D perhaps matching TRBD2 (6 bases). V was cut by 5 bases and J by 5 bases, with 19 bases left in between. The germline V gene encodes CDR1 PRHDT and CDR2 FYEKMQ (reference sequence). The length of the CDR3 is 15 residues. CDR3 sequence: CASSLRLGRFDEQYF. The CDR3 region has the DNA TGTGCCAGCAGCCTTCGCCTAGGGAGGTTCGACGAGCAGTACTTC.

The CDR3 coding sequence is TGTGCCAGCAGCTTAGCCAGGATTACCTACAATGAGCAGTTCTTC. It is translated as CASSLARITYNEQFF. The chain links TRBV7-8 to TRBJ2-1, with D unclear. With 0 bases removed from V and 2 bases from J, the gap between germline ends came to 8 bases. CDR3 length equals 15 residues. CDR1 and CDR2 from the germline V gene are SGHVS and FQNEAQ.

V gene TRBV9 combines with J gene TRBJ2-1; D gene unclear. CDR1 SGDLS and CDR2 YYNGEE come from the germline V gene. V was shortened by 7 bases and J by 5 bases, with 4 bases between the two germline ends. CDR3 length: 10 amino acids. CDR3 bases: TGTGCCAGCGGAGACAATGAGCAGTTCTTC. Translated: CASGDNEQFF.

The gene calls are TRBV2 and TRBJ1-1, with a weak D call TRBD1 (5 bases). Germline CDR1 reads SNHLY; CDR2 reads FYNNEI. The CDR3 has 18 residues. Trimming cost V 7 bases and J 0 bases, with 24 bases left between them. CDR3 DNA sequence: TGTGCCAGCAACCTTGACAGCGTTGGAAGGGTCATGAACACTGAAGCTTTCTTT. Translation: CASNLDSVGRVMNTEAFF.

The chain is built from TRBV6-6 and TRBJ1-2, with D perhaps TRBD1 (6 bases). The CDR3 has 16 residues. Germline CDR1 is MNHNY and CDR2 is SVGAGI (reference sequence). V dropped 6 bases and J dropped 6 bases, with 23 bases sitting between them. The CDR3 DNA is TGTGCCAGCAGCCCAACCTCGGGACAAGGTGATCATGGCTACACCTTC. It is translated as CASSPTSGQGDHGYTF.

The count of this clone is one. The chain recombines TRBV19 with TRBJ1-1; D call uncertain. V lost 4 bases, J lost 4 bases, and 7 bases lay in between. The CDR3 spans 12 residues. Germline lookup yields CDR1 LNHDA and CDR2 SQIVND (reference sequence). The CDR3 DNA follows: TGTGCCAGTAGTACTGGGAGCACTGAAGCTTTCTTT. Protein sequence: CASSTGSTEAFF.

A remark on this clone: A read error is likely, as this CDR3 ends without the conserved phenylalanine or tryptophan. The J gene is TRBJ2-7, the V gene TRBV14; 9 bases are shared with TRBD1. Unmatched junction bases numbered 8, after V lost 4 bases and J lost 1 base. Germline CDR1 is SGHDN and CDR2 is FVKESK. CDR3 length: 16 amino acids. In DNA, the CDR3 is TGTGCCAGCAGCCTCGGACAGGGGATGGGATCCTACGAGCAGTACCTC. Encoded protein: CASSLGQGMGSYEQYL.

The table lists this clone with a count of one. In nucleotides, the CDR3 is TGTGCCGGACTTGCCGGGGATACGAACGAGCAGTACTTC. Translation: CAGLAGDTNEQYF. V usage is TRBV12-3 or TRBV12-4 and J usage is TRBJ2-7, with D possibly being TRBD2 (5 bases). The CDR3 is made up of 13 amino acids. The germline V and J ends were trimmed by 11 bases and 5 bases, with 19 bases remaining between them.

The gene calls are TRBV6-1 and TRBJ1-1; D possibly corresponds to TRBD1 (6 bases). Trimming removed 1 base at V and 1 base at J, with 13 bases between. Per germline, CDR1 MNHNS and CDR2 SASEGT. The CDR3 has 16 amino acids. CDR3 sequence: CASSEEDRMRNTEAFF. The CDR3 coding sequence is TGTGCCAGCAGTGAAGAGGACAGAATGAGGAACACTGAAGCTTTCTTT.

This rearrangement joins TRBV7-6 to TRBJ1-5, with D perhaps matching TRBD1 (5 bases). The CDR3 sequence is 14 residues long. Trimming took off 1 base at V and 4 bases at J, with 8 bases between the two ends. The germline gives CDR1 SGHVS, CDR2 FNYEAQ. The CDR3 loop is CASSLGGVNQPQHF. CDR3 nucleotides: TGTGCCAGCAGCTTAGGAGGGGTGAATCAGCCCCAGCATTTT.

The chain links TRBV10-1 to TRBJ2-2; TRBD2 aligns across 16 bases. Trimming took 5 bases from V and 5 from J; bases not matched to a gene: 11. This CDR3 region has 19 residues. Germline V gene lookup returns CDR1 WNHNN and CDR2 SYGVQD (reference sequence). CDR3 in DNA: TGCGCCAGCAGTCCAGGGACTAGCGGGAGGGCCGAGGGGACCGGGGAGCTGTTTTTT. It specifies CASSPGTSGRAEGTGELFF.

CDR3 in amino acids: CATSRDAGYEQYF. The CDR3 region has the DNA TGTGCCACCAGCAGAGATGCGGGCTACGAGCAGTACTTC. This sequence joins TRBV15 and TRBJ2-7; TRBD2 might be the D (5 bases). Per the germline V gene, CDR1 is LNHNV and CDR2 is YYDKDF (reference sequence). This CDR3 contains 13 residues. Trimming shortened V by 0 bases and J by 3 bases, and 6 bases separated the two germline ends.

This clone has only a few counts. The gene calls are TRBV30 and TRBJ1-3, with D hard to call. Deletions cut 7 bases from V and 1 base from J, with 8 bases between. Germline V gives CDR1 GTSNPN, CDR2 SVGIG (reference sequence). This CDR3 has 12 amino acids. The CDR3 sequence is CAYTYSGNTIYF. The CDR3 DNA follows: TGTGCCTATACGTATTCTGGAAACACCATATATTTT.

This chain uses TRBV7-2 with TRBJ2-3, with D unclear. This CDR3 has 11 residues. V was shortened by 7 bases and J by 2 bases, with 4 bases between the two germline ends. Germline loops: CDR1 SGHTA, CDR2 FQGNSA. CDR3 in DNA: TGTGCCAGCACCCTCACAGATACGCAGTATTTT. Translated: CASTLTDTQYF.